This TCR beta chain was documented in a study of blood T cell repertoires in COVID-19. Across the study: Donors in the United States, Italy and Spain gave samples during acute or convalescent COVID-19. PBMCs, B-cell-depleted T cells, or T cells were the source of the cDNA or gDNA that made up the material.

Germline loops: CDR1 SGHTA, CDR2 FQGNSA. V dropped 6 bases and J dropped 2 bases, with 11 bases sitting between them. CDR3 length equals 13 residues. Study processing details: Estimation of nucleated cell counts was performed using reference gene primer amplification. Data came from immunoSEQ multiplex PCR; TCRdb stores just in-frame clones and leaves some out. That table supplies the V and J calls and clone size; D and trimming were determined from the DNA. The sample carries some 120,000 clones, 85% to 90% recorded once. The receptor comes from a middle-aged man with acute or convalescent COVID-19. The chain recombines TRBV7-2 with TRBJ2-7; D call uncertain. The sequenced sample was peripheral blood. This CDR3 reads CASRKALAYEQYF. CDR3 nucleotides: TGTGCCAGCAGAAAAGCGTTGGCCTACGAGCAGTACTTC. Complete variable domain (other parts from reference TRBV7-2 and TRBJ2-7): GAGVSQSPSNKVTEKGKDVELRCDPISGHTALYWYRQSLGQGLEFLIYFQGNSAPDKSGLPSDRFSAERTGGSVSTLTIQRTQQEDSAVYLCASRKALAYEQYFGPGTRLTVT.